These 5 T cell receptor beta chains originate from one sample sequenced in a study of blood T cell repertoires in COVID-19. Method: immunoSEQ multiplex PCR; TCRdb's copy keeps in-frame clones and lacks some. The sample holds around 61,000 clones, 85% to 90% seen once. Sequencing input: peripheral blood. Every receptor here comes from a man aged 45 to 65 with active COVID-19.

This chain joins TRBV14 and TRBJ2-2; weak D call: TRBD1 (5 bases). V lost 4 bases to trimming and J lost 7 bases, with 10 bases between them. There are 13 residues in the CDR3. Germline CDR1 SGHDN, CDR2 FVKESK. CDR3 protein: CASSREQVGELFF. CDR3 DNA: TGTGCCAGCAGCCGGGAACAGGTCGGGGAGCTGTTTTTT.

The CDR3 DNA reads TGTGCCATCAGAGACGGATCCGACTCTGAAGCTTTCTTT. It translates to CAIRDGSDSEAFF. The chain carries TRBV10-3 and TRBJ1-1, with D unresolved. CDR3 length: 13 amino acids. V lost 6 bases to trimming and J lost 6 bases, with 14 bases between them. CDR1 and CDR2 from the germline V gene are ENHRY and SYGVKD.

The chain recombines TRBV10-1 with TRBJ2-7; TRBD2 agrees at 9 bases. CDR1 and CDR2 from the germline V gene are WNHNN and SYGVQD (reference sequence). The ends lost 6 bases at V and 2 bases at J; junction bases unmatched: 11. The CDR3 is 16 amino acids. The CDR3 DNA reads as TGCGCCAGCAGAAAAGGGCTAGCGGGACTTACCTACGAGCAGTACTTC. It translates to CASRKGLAGLTYEQYF.

V gene TRBV18 combines with J gene TRBJ1-2; 9 nucleotides agree with TRBD1. CDR3 size: 13 residues. Trimming at V came to 3 bases and at J to 7 bases, leaving 3 bases not matched to a gene. Germline-derived CDR1 and CDR2 are KGHSH and LQKENI. Here the CDR3 DNA reads TGTGCCAGCTCACCCGGGGACAGGGCTGGCTACACCTTC. Residues: CASSPGDRAGYTF. Full variable domain (outside the CDR3, taken from reference TRBV18 and TRBJ1-2): NAGVMQNPRHLVRRRGQEARLRCSPMKGHSHVYWYRQLPEEGLKFMVYLQKENIIDESGMPKERFSAEFPKEGPSILRIQQVVRGDSAAYFCASSPGDRAGYTFGSGTRLTVV.

The chain carries TRBV2 and TRBJ2-2, with 7 bases lining up with TRBD1. CDR3 length: 16 residues. The J segment lost 1 base and the V segment lost 8 bases, leaving 10 bases of the junction unmatched. Germline V gene sequence: CDR1 SNHLY, CDR2 FYNNEI. Here the CDR3 DNA reads TGTGCCAGCCGTATCTCCGGGACAGAGAACACCGGGGAGCTGTTTTTT. The encoded protein is CASRISGTENTGELFF.